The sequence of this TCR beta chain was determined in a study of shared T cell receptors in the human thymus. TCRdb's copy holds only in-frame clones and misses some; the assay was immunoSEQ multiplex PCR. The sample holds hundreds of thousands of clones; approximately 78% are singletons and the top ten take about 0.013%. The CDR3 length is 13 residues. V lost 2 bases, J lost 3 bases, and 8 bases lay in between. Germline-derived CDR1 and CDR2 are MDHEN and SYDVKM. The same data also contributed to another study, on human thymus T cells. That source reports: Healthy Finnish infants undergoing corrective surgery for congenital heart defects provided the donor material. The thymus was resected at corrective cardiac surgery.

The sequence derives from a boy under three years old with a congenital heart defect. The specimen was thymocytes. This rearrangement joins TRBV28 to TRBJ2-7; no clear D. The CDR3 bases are TGTGCCAGCAGTTTAACGGAGTACTACGAGCAGTACTTC. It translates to CASSLTEYYEQYF.